Presented here are 6 T cell receptor beta chains from one specimen sequenced in a study of cytomegalovirus exposure and HLA in healthy donors (dated by TCRdb to 2015 to 2018). The receptor library was made with the immunoSEQ multiplex PCR assay. For the multiplex PCR, a mixture combining 60 forward primers for TCR Vbeta segments and 13 reverse primers for TCR Jbeta segments was used. This is the immuneACCESS table as TCRdb keeps it, with only in-frame sequences that have V and J called. A part of the clones is gone; compared with another copy, unresolved V genes explain less than half, and the rest is unexplained. Here the sample has 180,000 or so clones; about 79% occur a single time. 0.6% to 0.95% of the sample belongs to the ten largest clones. Sequencing was done on a sample of PBMCs. The receptors here all came from a female donor in good health and CMV-seronegative.

The J gene is TRBJ2-1, the V gene TRBV4-1; the match to TRBD1 covers 9 bases. Germline CDR1 is MGHRA and CDR2 is YSYEKL. V shed 3 bases, J shed 1 base, and the junction held 4 bases outside the gene matches. This CDR3 contains 16 residues. CDR3 DNA sequence: TGCGCCAGCAGCCAGACTGACAGGGGGTCCTACAATGAGCAGTTCTTC. It translates to CASSQTDRGSYNEQFF.

This clone has just a few counts. The chain couples TRBV5-8 to TRBJ2-2; tentatively, D is TRBD2 (6 bases). V was shortened by 3 bases and J by 5 bases, with 14 bases between the two germline ends. CDR1 and CDR2 (germline): SGHTS, YDEGEE. The CDR3 has 15 residues. Written as DNA, the CDR3 is TGTGCCAGCAGCTCGAGACTAGTAGGGACCGGGGAGCTGTTTTTT. Its translation: CASSSRLVGTGELFF.

The chain uses TRBV19 and TRBJ2-1; weak D call: TRBD2 (5 bases). The CDR3 sequence is 15 residues long. Trimming removed 8 bases at V and 6 bases at J, with 20 bases between. The germline CDR1 and CDR2 sequences are LNHDA and SQIVND (reference sequence). The CDR3 nucleotides are TGTGCCAGTGCCCCCCTTGGATTCGGGATCAATGAGCAGTTCTTC. Translated, it gives CASAPLGFGINEQFF.

J is TRBJ1-1 and V is TRBV28; a possible D gene is TRBD1 (5 bases). This CDR3 contains 11 residues. The ends were cut back, 7 bases at V and 7 bases at J, with 10 bases in the middle. Germline CDR1 is MDHEN and CDR2 is SYDVKM. The CDR3 nucleotides read TGTGCCAGCATCAACAGGCATGAAGCTTTCTTT. Translated: CASINRHEAFF.

Of note for this clone: This specimen includes other DNA sequences encoding the same CDR3. The chain is built from TRBV5-6 and TRBJ1-2, with 7 bases that match TRBD1. Germline V gene lookup returns CDR1 SGHDT and CDR2 YYEEEE. J gave up 4 bases and V 4 bases, and 4 bases lay outside the gene matches. This CDR3 comprises 13 residues. The CDR3, as DNA: TGTGCCAGCAGCACACGACAGGGCTATGGCTACACCTTC. This translates into CASSTRQGYGYTF.

The sample holds one count of this clone. The gene calls are TRBV6-1 and TRBJ2-1; TRBD2 matches at 7 bases. Trimming removed 1 base from V and 8 bases from J; junction bases left unmatched: 2. The CDR3 extends over 13 amino acids. Germline assignment: CDR1 MNHNS and CDR2 SASEGT. CDR3: CASSEGGGDEQFF. For the CDR3, the DNA is TGTGCCAGCAGTGAAGGGGGAGGGGATGAGCAGTTCTTC.